The T cell receptor beta chain described here comes from a study of blood T cells in healthy people across ages. The study's findings and limits: Per-million-T-cell TCR beta diversity fell roughly linearly with age. Shifts in expanded clonotypes may have been confounded by donor CMV status, which was unknown. Higher naive T cell percentage went strongly together with higher TCR beta diversity.

Primers used in a second PCR of about 7 to 12 cycles were a sample-barcoded 5' primer and a J-beta primer mix. A single record per CDR3 protein comes from TCRdb applying MiXCR to the 5' RACE reads. The data show about 620,000 distinct CDR3 sequences, around 21% seen once. In its sample, this clonotype was seen a few times. Its antigen is still unknown. This CDR3 is 14 amino acids long. Germline V gene lookup returns CDR1 DFQATT and CDR2 SNEGSKA (reference sequence). V was clipped by 6 bases and J by 0 bases, with 14 bases between them. Specimen: blood. This sequence was found in a man between 70 and 80 years old in good health. The chain combines TRBV20-1 with TRBJ2-5; D unclear. The CDR3, as DNA: TGCAGTGCCCAGAGGTCCGGATACCAAGAGACCCAGTACTTC. Translating it yields CSAQRSGYQETQYF.